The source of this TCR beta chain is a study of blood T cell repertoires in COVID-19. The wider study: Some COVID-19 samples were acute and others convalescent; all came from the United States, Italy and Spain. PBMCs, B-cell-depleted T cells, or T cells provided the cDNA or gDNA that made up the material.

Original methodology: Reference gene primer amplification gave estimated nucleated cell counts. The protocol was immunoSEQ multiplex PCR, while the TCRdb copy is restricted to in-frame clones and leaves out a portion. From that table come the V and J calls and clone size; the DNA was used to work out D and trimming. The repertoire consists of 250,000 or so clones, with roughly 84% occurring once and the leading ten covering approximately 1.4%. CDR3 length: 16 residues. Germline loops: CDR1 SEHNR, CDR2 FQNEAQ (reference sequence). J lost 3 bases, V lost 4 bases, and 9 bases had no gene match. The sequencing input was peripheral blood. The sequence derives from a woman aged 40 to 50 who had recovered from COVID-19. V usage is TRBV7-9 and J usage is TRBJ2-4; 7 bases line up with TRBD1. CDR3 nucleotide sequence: TGTGCCAGCAGCTCCACAGGGGCTTGGGGCAAAAACATTCAGTACTTC. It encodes CASSSTGAWGKNIQYF.